The clone carrying this T cell receptor beta chain was seen once. The antigen remains unidentified. Per germline, CDR1 SGHRS and CDR2 YFSETQ. V dropped 4 bases and J dropped 5 bases, with 16 bases sitting between them. The length of the CDR3 is 16 residues. The sample originates from a study of T cells in Graves' hyperthyroidism and ophthalmopathy. RNA transcripts yielded amplified TCR beta CDR3 regions. Using the HTBI primer set, a first-round RT-PCR was run on the TCR CDR3. TCRdb recomputed calls from the multiplex PCR reads with MiXCR, one row per CDR3 protein. The table lists hundreds of thousands of distinct CDR3 sequences, 45% of them singletons. Study-level findings and limits: Most thyroid clonotypes expanded above 0.001 were also detected in blood. Ophthalmopathy was predicted by the model a median of roughly 6.6 months ahead of onset.

This TCR came from an adult man with Graves' disease, either hyperthyroidism or ophthalmopathy (not recorded which). This chain connects TRBV5-1 to TRBJ1-6; weak D call: TRBD1 (6 bases). Sequencing input: peripheral blood or thyroid tissue (not recorded which). CDR3 coding DNA: TGCGCCAGCAGCCGCCGGACAGTGGACGATAATTCACCCCTCCACTTT. Protein product: CASSRRTVDDNSPLHF.